The following is a T cell receptor (beta chain) sequence with its context. This CDR3 region has 15 residues. Germline assignment: CDR1 SGDLS and CDR2 YYNGEE. V gave up 2 bases and J gave up 5 bases, with 15 bases separating them. The data derive from a study of CD8+CD57+ T cells in acquired aplastic anemia. Study-wide background: The sorted CD4+ and CD8+ cells yielded an average approximately 3 ug of DNA.

Patients chosen for sequencing had shown CD8+CD57+ cell expansion by flow cytometry. Profiling that covered TCR beta VDJ and CDR3 relied on genomic DNA as its template. One entry per CDR3 protein results from TCRdb running MiXCR on the reads. The table has just over 150,000 distinct CDR3 sequences, around 48% seen once. Input material: sorted CD4+, CD8+, or CD8+CD57+ T cells (not recorded which) from PBMCs. The clonotype originates from a human donor with aplastic anemia. The chain joins TRBV9 to TRBJ2-3, with D tentatively TRBD1 or TRBD2 (6 bases each). CDR3 nucleotides: TGTGCCAGCAGCGTCGGGACTGGGGGCCTAGATACGCAGTATTTT. Protein: CASSVGTGGLDTQYF.